These 16 T cell receptor beta chains were sequenced from one sample in a study of human T cells and chemical hapten exposure (dated by TCRdb to 2020 to 2023). Total RNA was isolated from unfractionated whole blood collected in Tempus Blood RNA tubes. The library relied on 5' RACE. TCRdb names Illumina MiSeq as the instrument used. Clones were called with MiXCR by TCRdb after fastp trimmed the public reads at Q25, and only in-frame beta chains were retained. Duplicate CDR3 protein sequences are folded into a single record with the most common DNA and genes. The sample yields 75,000 or so distinct CDR3 sequences; approximately 15% were counted once. In total, the top ten clones hold 6.8% of the sample. The receptors were gathered from a female donor in good health.

This clonotype was seen only a few times. The chain carries TRBV12-3 or TRBV12-4 and TRBJ1-2, with D hard to call. Trimming left V 2 bases short and J 1 base short, with 14 bases between. The CDR3 sequence is 16 residues long. DNA of the CDR3: TGTGCCAGCAGTTTACGAGTGGTTGGGGTTAACTATGGCTACACCTTC. This codes for CASSLRVVGVNYGYTF.

This clonotype has only a few counts. The chain combines TRBV27 with TRBJ1-4; 9 bases are shared with TRBD1. This CDR3 comprises 14 residues. Per germline, CDR1 MNHEY and CDR2 SMNVEV (reference sequence). J gave up 8 bases and V 5 bases, and 6 bases lay outside the gene matches. This chain's CDR3 is CASSPGQGGEKLFF. CDR3 nucleotides: TGTGCCAGCAGTCCGGGACAGGGAGGCGAAAAACTGTTTTTT.

The rearrangement joins TRBV4-2 to TRBJ2-3, with D possibly TRBD2 on 5 matching bases. V lost 4 bases to trimming and J lost 3 bases, with 11 bases between them. The CDR3 covers 14 residues. Germline V gene data show CDR1 as LGHNA and CDR2 as YNFKEQ. The DNA of the CDR3 is TGTGCCAGCAGCCGGAACGGGAAGACAGATACGCAGTATTTT. It specifies CASSRNGKTDTQYF.

The genes are TRBV7-2 and TRBJ2-2; D could derive from TRBD1 or TRBD2 (5 bases each). Deletions cut 3 bases from V and 0 bases from J, with 11 bases between. Per the germline V gene, CDR1 is SGHTA and CDR2 is FQGNSA. The CDR3 totals 16 residues. CDR3 DNA sequence: TGTGCCAGCAGCTTGCAGGGCGGGTCGAACACCGGGGAGCTGTTTTTT. Residues: CASSLQGGSNTGELFF.

This clonotype has more than one count but fewer than ten. V usage is TRBV4-2 and J usage is TRBJ2-1; 8 bases are shared with TRBD2. The V gene's germline CDR1 is LGHNA and CDR2 YNFKEQ. The J segment lost 0 bases and the V segment lost 1 base, leaving 5 bases of the junction unmatched. CDR3 size: 17 residues. The CDR3 here is CASSQGLSGSSYNEQFF. Here the CDR3 DNA reads TGTGCCAGCAGCCAAGGGTTAAGCGGGAGCTCCTACAATGAGCAGTTCTTC.

The sample holds a few counts of this clonotype. The chain couples TRBV5-1 to TRBJ2-7; D may be TRBD1 (5 bases). In germline, CDR1 is SGHRS, CDR2 YFSETQ. CDR3 size: 14 residues. V was clipped by 2 bases and J by 2 bases, with 11 bases between them. DNA for the CDR3: TGCGCCAGCAGCTTTAGGGGCAGGACCTACGAGCAGTACTTC. Its translation is CASSFRGRTYEQYF.

This clonotype was seen only a few times. The rearrangement joins TRBV6-6 to TRBJ2-3; D is uncertain. Germline V CDR1 and CDR2: MNHNY, SVGAGI (reference sequence). Trimming took 0 bases from V and 1 from J, leaving 20 bases between them. The CDR3 spans 19 residues. DNA of the CDR3: TGTGCCAGCAGTTACTCCGAGTCCCATGTTGAGCTGGGCACAGATACGCAGTATTTT. It encodes CASSYSESHVELGTDTQYF.

In this sample, this clonotype turned up a few times. The genes are TRBV7-2 and TRBJ1-4; 9 nucleotides align to TRBD1. V trimming: 5 bases; J trimming: 7 bases; junction bases outside the gene matches: 5. The CDR3 runs 14 residues. Per the germline V gene, CDR1 is SGHTA and CDR2 is FQGNSA. CDR3 sequence reads: CASSLQGAREKLFF. The CDR3 DNA reads as TGTGCCAGCAGCCTACAGGGGGCCCGTGAAAAACTGTTTTTT.

This clonotype was counted a few times. The chain uses TRBV14 and TRBJ1-1; TRBD1 agrees at 7 bases. V lost 4 bases, J lost 10 bases, and 18 bases stayed unmatched. The CDR3 extends over 16 amino acids. Germline V gene lookup returns CDR1 SGHDN and CDR2 FVKESK. The CDR3 sequence: CASSLLSTGRKVGAFF. As DNA, the CDR3 is TGTGCCAGCAGCCTACTTTCGACAGGGAGAAAGGTGGGAGCTTTCTTT.

This clonotype came up many times. The V and J genes are TRBV7-9 and TRBJ1-5; maybe TRBD1 (6 bases). Per the germline V gene, CDR1 is SEHNR and CDR2 is FQNEAQ (reference sequence). The CDR3 contains 14 residues. The germline V and J ends were trimmed by 5 bases and 6 bases, with 14 bases remaining between them. The CDR3 DNA sequence: TGTGCCAGCAGCCAAGCTGGCAGGGGTCAGCCCCAGCATTTT. This gives the protein CASSQAGRGQPQHF. The whole variable domain, filled in from reference TRBV7-9 and TRBJ1-5, reads DTGVSQNPRHKITKRGQNVTFRCDPISEHNRLYWYRQTLGQGPEFLTYFQNEAQLEKSRLLSDRFSAERPKGSFSTLEIQRTEQGDSAMYLCASSQAGRGQPQHFGDGTRLSIL.

The CDR3 bases are TGTGCCAGTAGGACAGGGGGCTCGGACACCGGGGAGCTGTTTTTT. Its protein product is CASRTGGSDTGELFF. This rearrangement joins TRBV28 to TRBJ2-2; TRBD1 aligns across 11 bases. The CDR3 is 15 amino acids. Per germline, CDR1 MDHEN and CDR2 SYDVKM. The J segment lost 3 bases and the V segment lost 9 bases, leaving 6 bases of the junction unmatched.

V and J are TRBV11-2 and TRBJ2-1; 8 bases align to TRBD2. Trimming took 0 bases from V and 2 from J; bases not matched to a gene: 9. Germline loops: CDR1 SGHAT, CDR2 FQNNGV. The CDR3 has 18 residues. In DNA form, the CDR3 reads TGTGCCAGCAGCTTAGACCCCTGGCGGGAGGACGCCTACAATGAGCAGTTCTTC. Translation: CASSLDPWREDAYNEQFF.

This clonotype was recorded at least ten times. CDR3 amino acids: CASSLGATNEKLFF. The CDR3 DNA sequence: TGTGCCAGCAGTCTCGGAGCAACTAATGAAAAACTGTTTTTT. This sequence joins TRBV6-6 and TRBJ1-4; the D is unclear. The CDR3 spans 14 residues. Deletions cut 5 bases from V and 0 bases from J, with 7 bases between. Per germline, CDR1 MNHNY and CDR2 SVGAGI (reference sequence).

The V call is TRBV13, the J call TRBJ2-7, with D perhaps matching TRBD1 or TRBD2 (5 bases each). Per germline, CDR1 PRHDT and CDR2 FYEKMQ (reference sequence). This CDR3 has 15 residues. The V gene lost 1 base and the J gene lost 0 bases, with 10 bases spanning the gap. The CDR3 DNA follows: TGTGCCAGCAGCTTAGTGGGACGGACCTCCTACGAGCAGTACTTC. It is translated as CASSLVGRTSYEQYF.

This clonotype was seen a few times. The chain is built from TRBV2 and TRBJ2-7, with D perhaps TRBD2 (5 bases). Trimming stripped 5 bases from V and 3 bases from J, with 8 bases between. This CDR3 comprises 12 residues. From germline, CDR1 is SNHLY and CDR2 FYNNEI. For the CDR3, the DNA is TGTGCCAGCAGTATCACTAGCTACGAGCAGTACTTC. This codes for CASSITSYEQYF.

This clonotype came up many times. The chain is built from TRBV20-1 and TRBJ2-1; 11 nucleotides align to TRBD2. The germline gives CDR1 DFQATT, CDR2 SNEGSKA (reference sequence). Trimming at V came to 3 bases and at J to 6 bases, leaving 7 bases not matched to a gene. This CDR3 spans 15 amino acids. The CDR3: CSASLLAGGINEQFF. The CDR3 nucleotides read TGCAGTGCTAGCCTCCTAGCGGGAGGAATCAATGAGCAGTTCTTC.